This T cell receptor beta chain was recorded in a study of response to subunit inactivated influenza vaccine. Using its own MiXCR run on the RT-PCR reads, TCRdb lists one record per CDR3 protein. The sample contains roughly 520,000 distinct CDR3 sequences, 25% of which appear only once. Study-wide results and caveats: With each seasonal influenza vaccination, the authors suggested, few new T cells are recruited.

A note on this clonotype: Its antigen is still unknown.

The clonotype comes from a man in his forties or fifties who received an inactivated influenza vaccine. Sequenced material: CD4+ T cells sorted from PBMCs, taken roughly 5 days after vaccination.

In DNA, the CDR3 is TGTGCCAGCAGTTTCTTGGGATCGGACAGCAACAATGAGCAGTTCTTC. This sequence encodes CASSFLGSDSNNEQFF. V is TRBV28 and J is TRBJ2-1; perhaps TRBD1 as D (6 bases). The V end lost 3 bases, the J end lost 5 bases, and 17 bases lay between the germline ends. This CDR3 has 16 amino acids. CDR1 is MDHEN, CDR2 SYDVKM, per germline. Supplemented by reference TRBV28 and TRBJ2-1, the full variable domain reads DVKVTQSSRYLVKRTGEKVFLECVQDMDHENMFWYRQDPGLGLRLIYFSYDVKMKEKGDIPEGYSVSREKKERFSLILESASTNQTSMYLCASSFLGSDSNNEQFFGPGTRLTVL.